The 11 T cell receptor beta chains presented below share a single source sample, sequenced in a study of technical replicates of blood from a few donors. Profiling relied on immunoSEQ multiplex PCR, and the TCRdb table lists in-frame clones only, not all of them. Of just under 100,000 clones listed, approximately 95% are singletons. The sequenced sample was T cells isolated from PBMCs. The receptors here all came from a human donor in good health.

This sequence joins TRBV10-3 and TRBJ2-5, with 9 bases that match TRBD1. J lost 4 bases, V lost 6 bases, and 9 bases had no gene match. There are 15 residues in the CDR3. Germline-derived CDR1 and CDR2 are ENHRY and SYGVKD. The CDR3 DNA is TGTGCCATCAGCGACGGGACAGGGAAGGTAGAGACCCAGTACTTC. It is translated as CAISDGTGKVETQYF.

The V gene is TRBV10-3, the J gene TRBJ2-1; 15 positions agree with TRBD2. Losses at the gene ends were 4 bases for V and 5 bases for J; bases not matched to a gene: 6. The CDR3 spans 17 residues. Looked up from germline, CDR1 is ENHRY and CDR2 is SYGVKD. The CDR3 nucleotides are TGTGCCATCAGTGTAAGGACTAGCGGGAGGGCCGACAATGAGCAGTTCTTC. Its translation is CAISVRTSGRADNEQFF.

The chain employs TRBV19 and TRBJ1-6, with TRBD1 identical over 7 bases. The germline gives CDR1 LNHDA, CDR2 SQIVND (reference sequence). The CDR3 spans 16 residues. Trimming at V came to 5 bases and at J to 0 bases, leaving 4 bases not matched to a gene. The CDR3 region is CASSPGQSSYNSPLHF. CDR3 in DNA: TGTGCCAGTAGTCCGGGACAGAGCTCCTATAATTCACCCCTCCACTTT.

This clone was seen only once. The V call is TRBV30, the J call TRBJ2-3; 11 bases align to TRBD2. Trimming cost V 2 bases and J 1 base; bases outside gene matches: 2. The germline gives CDR1 GTSNPN, CDR2 SVGIG (reference sequence). This CDR3 comprises 15 residues. The CDR3 is CAWSLAGGGTDTQYF. As DNA, the CDR3 is TGTGCCTGGAGTCTAGCGGGGGGCGGCACAGATACGCAGTATTTT.

This chain uses TRBV6-4 with TRBJ2-3, with D unclear. Germline CDR1 reads MRHNA; CDR2 reads SNTAGT. V was pared by 1 base and J by 1 base, with 6 bases between. The CDR3 has 14 amino acids. CDR3 residues: CASSDFPGTDTQYF. The CDR3, as DNA: TGTGCCAGCAGTGACTTCCCTGGCACAGATACGCAGTATTTT.

The chain has TRBV5-6 and TRBJ2-7, with a weak D call TRBD2 (6 bases). Germline-derived CDR1 and CDR2 are SGHDT and YYEEEE. The CDR3 runs to 14 residues. V was pared by 5 bases and J by 4 bases, with 16 bases between. CDR3 amino acids: CASSSTGLGYEQYF. Here the CDR3 DNA reads TGTGCCAGCAGTTCCACGGGACTCGGATACGAGCAGTACTTC.

The count of this clone is one. This chain connects TRBV7-8 to TRBJ2-3, with TRBD2 matching 9 bases. The CDR3 totals 17 residues. The V gene's germline CDR1 is SGHVS and CDR2 FQNEAQ. The V segment lost 3 bases and the J segment 2 bases; nucleotides outside the gene matches: 9. This CDR3 reads CASSFLRGGQPTDTQYF. The CDR3 coding sequence is TGTGCCAGCAGCTTTCTGCGGGGGGGCCAGCCCACAGATACGCAGTATTTT.

The gene calls are TRBV7-8 and TRBJ2-3; 12 nucleotides match TRBD2. Per the germline V gene, CDR1 is SGHVS and CDR2 is FQNEAQ. V shed 5 bases, J shed 4 bases, and the junction held 4 bases outside the gene matches. CDR3 length equals 15 residues. The CDR3 DNA reads as TGTGCCAGCAGCGAGACTAGCGGGAGCGCAGATACGCAGTATTTT. As protein: CASSETSGSADTQYF. Full variable domain (outside the CDR3, taken from reference TRBV7-8 and TRBJ2-3): GAGVSQSPRYKVAKRGQDVALRCDPISGHVSLFWYQQALGQGPEFLTYFQNEAQLDKSGLPSDRFFAERPEGSVSTLKIQRTQQEDSAVYLCASSETSGSADTQYFGPGTRLTVL.

The rearrangement joins TRBV5-4 to TRBJ2-7; maybe TRBD1 (6 bases). The germline V gene has CDR1 SGHNT and CDR2 YYREEE (reference sequence). The CDR3 is 14 residues long. The V end was cut by 4 bases, the J end by 2 bases, with 13 bases between. The CDR3 nucleotides read TGTGCCAGCAGCCAGCCGGGACACCCCTACGAGCAGTACTTC. It is translated as CASSQPGHPYEQYF.

V usage is TRBV2 and J usage is TRBJ2-1, with D unresolved. The CDR3 has 16 residues. The germline V gene encodes CDR1 SNHLY and CDR2 FYNNEI. Trimming stripped 8 bases from V and 7 bases from J, with 24 bases between. The CDR3 coding sequence is TGTGCCAGCCCGAAGAGGTCAGTGGTAGGTTGGAATGAGCAGTTCTTC. It codes for CASPKRSVVGWNEQFF. Supplemented by reference TRBV2 and TRBJ2-1, the full variable domain reads EPEVTQTPSHQVTQMGQEVILRCVPISNHLYFYWYRQILGQKVEFLVSFYNNEISEKSEIFDDQFSVERPDGSNFTLKIRSTKLEDSAMYFCASPKRSVVGWNEQFFGPGTRLTVL.

The chain is built from TRBV9 and TRBJ2-2, with 7 nucleotides matching TRBD1. Germline trimming cut 3 bases from V and 7 bases from J; bases unmatched to any gene: 6. Germline V gene lookup returns CDR1 SGDLS and CDR2 YYNGEE. The CDR3 has 14 amino acids. CDR3 loop: CASSANRGIGELFF. The DNA for the CDR3 is TGTGCCAGCAGCGCGAACAGGGGCATCGGGGAGCTGTTTTTT.